This T cell receptor beta chain was observed in a study of vaccination effects on CD4 cells after COVID-19 (dated 2022 in TCRdb). As for the study more broadly: Two doses of either the BNT162b2 or the mRNA-1273 mRNA SARS-CoV-2 vaccine were administered to participants. The study compared SARS-CoV-2 spike-specific CD4+ TCR repertoires before and after mRNA vaccination in COVID-19 convalescent patients and infection-naive vaccine recipients. Cultures from other donors in the study were sequenced using the Oncomine TCR Beta short-read assay on an Illumina iSeq 100. The full study included roughly 11 COVID-19 convalescent patients and several SARS-CoV-2-naive healthy vaccine recipients. General conclusions and limits of the study: Limitations of the study were the small number of convalescent patients and the absence of early post-infection timepoints. Clones induced by infection and clones induced by vaccination both contracted markedly at late timepoints after vaccination, which fits with T cell responses waning over time. Among healthy vaccine recipients, nearly all vaccine-induced clones were SARS-CoV-2 mono-reactive, and just 1 of 255 was cross-reactive with common cold coronaviruses.

Taken from the germline V gene, the CDR1 and CDR2 loops are KGHDR and SFDVKD. From cysteine to phenylalanine, the CDR3 is 14 amino acids long. Only the CDR3 part of the read is kept: 42 bases, read in frame from the first base. After removal of 5 bases from V and 7 bases from J, the junction retains 6 bases not matched to a gene. The library was made by the immunoSEQ multiplex PCR assay. TCR beta CDR3 sequencing was performed on DNA from the cultured, isolated CD4+ T cells. On the study's bioinformatics: The analysis removed non-productive TCR sequences, trimmed reads to the CDR3 region, and retained only CDR3s that were 7 or more amino acids long. Antigen-specific clonotypes were identified with the MANAFEST web app by comparing expansion in peptide wells against reference cultures. For clones to be considered positive, expansion at FDR<0.05 versus reference and all other wells, an odds ratio above 5, and a frequency above 0.1% in two replicate wells were required. Cross-reactive clonotypes were defined as significantly expanded in SARS-CoV-2 spike wells and in at least one common cold coronavirus spike condition. CDR3 similarity was assessed by Levenshtein distance using the stringdist R package, and unrooted trees were constructed with ape in R 3.6.1. TCRdb carries this immuneACCESS record with in-frame sequences only. Its versions omit some clonotypes, under half of them owing to an unresolved V gene in the studies checked, with the rest unexplained. The D gene and trimming were derived from the DNA, and the V and J assignments and clone size from that table. This sample gives 55,000 to 80,000 clones in total; under 75% of them show up just once. Approximately 4.3% of the sample lies in the top ten.

The ViraFEST assay stimulated PBMC with viral peptide pools and then used TCR sequencing to identify antigen-specific CD4+ T cell clonotypes by expansion. After 10 days of culture, CD4+ T cells were isolated with the EasySep CD4+ T cell isolation kit. The absence of prior SARS-CoV-2 infection in healthy vaccine recipients was confirmed by negative nucleocapsid antibodies before and after vaccination. About 2.1 million PBMC per well were cultured with 10 ug/ml peptides in IMDM containing roughly 5% human AB serum, approximately 10 IU/ml IL-2 and gentamicin. On days 3 and 7, half of the culture medium was replaced with fresh IL-2-containing medium. Unless otherwise noted, each peptide stimulation condition was cultured in triplicate wells. PBMC were separated from whole blood using Ficoll-Paque Plus gradient centrifugation and were then either cryopreserved at -140C or used fresh. Overlapping peptide pools spanned the spike proteins of SARS-CoV-2 and the common cold coronaviruses HCoV-NL63, HCoV-OC43 and HCoV-229E. The QIAamp micro DNA kit was used to extract genomic DNA from the cultured CD4+ T cells.

Points on this clone: Its recognized antigen is unknown. One base away there is no much larger clone; base qualities are not given.

The material sequenced was CD4+ T cells from PBMCs cultured with HCoV-OC43 spike peptides, taken before COVID-19 vaccination. Reading the label with the study, this specimen's cell subset or site is: HCoV-OC43 spike overlapping peptide pool stimulation. The V gene is TRBV24-1 and the J gene is TRBJ1-4, with 7 bases aligning to TRBD1. The receptor comes from a human donor who received a COVID-19 vaccine. The CDR3 sequence is CATSGQGSSEKLFF. The nucleotide sequence is TGTGCCACCAGTGGACAGGGATCGAGTGAAAAACTGTTTTTT.